Presented here are 12 T cell receptor beta chains from one specimen sequenced in a study of T cell changes during pregnancy in multiple sclerosis. Method: immunoSEQ multiplex PCR; TCRdb's copy keeps in-frame clones and lacks some. The data contain 45,000 to 65,000 clones, roughly 92% of them singletons. Source: CD8+ T cells from peripheral blood mononuclear cells, taken in the third trimester of pregnancy. The receptors stem from a female donor with multiple sclerosis, enrolled in a pregnancy study.

V and J are TRBV6-5 and TRBJ1-1; D may be TRBD1 (6 bases). Germline V gene data show CDR1 as MNHEY and CDR2 as SVGAGI. The CDR3 totals 14 residues. Trimming took 4 bases from V and 5 from J, leaving 14 bases between them. The CDR3 reads CASSSGGGRTEAFF. The CDR3 bases are TGTGCCAGCAGTTCGGGGGGGGGCCGGACTGAAGCTTTCTTT.

The chain links TRBV7-6 to TRBJ1-1, with 8 bases lining up with TRBD1. This CDR3 is built from 15 residues. CDR1 is SGHVS, CDR2 FNYEAQ, per germline. V shed 1 base and J 6 bases; nucleotides not matched to a gene: 7. This CDR3 reads CASSLGDYRGAEAFF. The DNA for the CDR3 is TGTGCCAGCAGCTTAGGGGACTACAGGGGGGCTGAAGCTTTCTTT.

This clone was recorded a few times. The J gene is TRBJ2-3, the V gene TRBV7-6; 8 bases match TRBD2. The V gene's germline CDR1 is SGHVS and CDR2 FNYEAQ. There are 15 residues in the CDR3. The V segment lost 4 bases and the J segment 2 bases; nucleotides outside the gene matches: 5. The CDR3 loop is CASSSTSGFTDTQYF. In nucleotides, the CDR3 is TGTGCCAGCAGCTCCACTAGCGGCTTCACAGATACGCAGTATTTT.

V gene TRBV7-6 combines with J gene TRBJ2-7; weak D call: TRBD1 (9 bases). V dropped 5 bases and J dropped 7 bases, with 21 bases sitting between them. This CDR3 is built from 15 residues. Germline-derived CDR1 and CDR2 are SGHVS and FNYEAQ. The CDR3 here is CASSPLAGQGTEQYF. CDR3 bases: TGTGCCAGCAGCCCGTTAGCGGGACAGGGCACTGAGCAGTACTTC. The variable domain in full, with the rest retrieved from reference TRBV7-6 and TRBJ2-7, is GAGVSQSPRYKVTKRGQDVALRCDPISGHVSLYWYRQALGQGPEFLTYFNYEAQQDKSGLPNDRFSAERPEGSISTLTIQRTEQRDSAMYRCASSPLAGQGTEQYFGPGTRLTVT.

V and J are TRBV12-5 and TRBJ2-5; 11 bases are a match to TRBD1. The CDR3 contains 15 residues. CDR1 is LGHNT and CDR2 is FRNRAP in the germline V gene. V shed 1 base, J shed 3 bases, and the junction held 1 base outside the gene matches. CDR3 sequence reads: CASGLGDRGKETQYF. CDR3 DNA sequence: TGTGCTAGTGGTTTGGGGGACAGGGGGAAAGAGACCCAGTACTTC.

The chain joins TRBV6-1 to TRBJ2-3, with 9 positions matching TRBD2. The CDR3 has 14 residues. CDR1 is MNHNS, CDR2 SASEGT, per germline. Trimming removed 8 bases from V and 2 bases from J; junction bases left unmatched: 5. Here the CDR3 DNA reads TGTGCCAGCGTAGCGGGAGAGCCCACAGATACGCAGTATTTT. Its protein is CASVAGEPTDTQYF.

The CDR3 sequence is CASSLLTAQGNSYEQYF. The DNA for the CDR3 is TGTGCCAGCAGTTTATTGACCGCGCAGGGGAACTCCTACGAGCAGTACTTC. The gene calls are TRBV27 and TRBJ2-7; maybe TRBD1 (6 bases). CDR3 length: 17 amino acids. The V end lost 1 base, the J end lost 0 bases, and 16 bases lay between the germline ends. Germline CDR1 is MNHEY and CDR2 is SMNVEV (reference sequence).

V is TRBV27 and J is TRBJ2-1; 12 bases fit TRBD2. J was trimmed by 6 bases and V by 0 bases; bases with no gene match: 9. This CDR3 contains 18 residues. Per the germline V gene, CDR1 is MNHEY and CDR2 is SMNVEV (reference sequence). The CDR3 nucleotides are TGTGCCAGCAGTTTATCTAGCCCCGGACTAGCGGGAACCAATGAGCAGTTCTTC. Translated, it gives CASSLSSPGLAGTNEQFF.

The V and J genes are TRBV29-1 and TRBJ2-5; 12 bases fit TRBD2. Germline loops: CDR1 SQVTM, CDR2 ANQGSEA. This CDR3 is built from 14 residues. V lost 7 bases and J lost 5; bases outside the gene matches: 8. Here the CDR3 DNA reads TGCAGCGCATCTAGCGGGAGGGCCGGGGAGACCCAGTACTTC. Protein: CSASSGRAGETQYF.

V is TRBV21-1 and J is TRBJ1-2. TRBV21-1 is given as a pseudogene. The CDR3 runs to 13 residues. In nucleotides, the CDR3 is TGTGCCAGCAATTTTGAGCCCTCTTATGGCTACACCTTC. Its protein is CASNFEPSYGYTF.

This clone is a singleton in its sample. V is TRBV27 and J is TRBJ1-4; D ambiguous. The CDR3 loop spans 14 amino acids. Germline CDR1 is MNHEY and CDR2 is SMNVEV (reference sequence). Deletions cut 4 bases from V and 0 bases from J, with 6 bases between. In nucleotides, the CDR3 is TGTGCCAGCAGTTCAGATGCAACTAATGAAAAACTGTTTTTT. It translates to CASSSDATNEKLFF.

As regards this clone: The junction shows a germline mismatch at one end, possibly a read error. CDR3 residues: CTSSSIPASGSYNEQFF. The CDR3 DNA is TGCACCAGCAGCTCGATACCGGCTAGCGGGAGTTACAATGAGCAGTTCTTC. The V gene is TRBV5-1, the J gene TRBJ2-1; the match to TRBD2 covers 10 bases. Germline V lookup: CDR1 SGHRS, CDR2 YFSETQ. The CDR3 covers 17 residues.